This T cell receptor beta chain came from a study of T cells after yellow fever vaccination (dated by TCRdb to about 2019). Regarding the complete study: The SMART-Seq v4 Ultra Low Input RNA kit was used to prepare libraries from fractions with low cell numbers. Blood was collected at multiple timepoints before and after primary and secondary immunization, and bulk PBMC replicates and cell subsets were isolated. The cohort comprised two healthy male donors, one aged 18 to 30 and one aged 30 to 39 years. Bulk TCR alpha and beta repertoires were sequenced longitudinally to track T-cell clones before and after primary and booster YFV17D yellow fever vaccination.

Looking up the germline V gene yields CDR1 SGHAT and CDR2 FQNNGV. V was cut back by 5 bases and J by 2 bases, leaving a gap of 6 bases between them. The CDR3 sequence holds 12 residues, the cysteine and phenylalanine included. Only the CDR3 part of the read is kept: 36 bases, read in frame from the first base. TCR cDNA was synthesized by 5'RACE template switching, through which a universal primer site and unique molecular identifiers were introduced. cDNA synthesis was primed from both the TCR alpha and TCR beta constant segments. Two PCR steps were used to amplify libraries, with sample barcodes and sequencing adapters being added in the second step. Sequencing of libraries was performed on Illumina HiSeq 2500 (2x100 bp) or NovaSeq (2x150 bp). Per the authors' processing: MIGEC was used to demultiplex reads and collapse the reads into UMI consensus sequences, and MiXCR was used for V(D)J alignment. Vaccine-responding clonotypes were identified with edgeR using replicate PBMC samples, with FDR below 0.01 and a log2 fold change above 5 up to day 15 being required. Bulk clonotypes were assigned CD4 or CD8 identity according to which sequenced CD4 or CD8 repertoire held them at higher abundance. TCRdb redid the processing of the public reads, applying fastp at Q25 and MiXCR, and retained in-frame beta chains. Rows are unified per CDR3 protein, each entry keeping the most common DNA and genes. TCRdb's processing, not the study's, gives the V and J calls here. Across this sample there are 25,000 to 35,000 distinct CDR3 sequences, with 3.5% to 5% seen only once. Together, the top ten hold about half of the sample.

This clonotype was observed at least ten times. Its antigen specificity is not known. No base-level quality is on record; no much larger clone is a single base apart. Interpreted using the paper, the treatment or condition label stands for: live attenuated yellow fever vaccine strain. A standard Ficoll-Paque protocol was used to isolate PBMCs from peripheral blood. Dynabeads CD4 and CD8 positive selection kits were used to isolate the CD4 and CD8 T-cell fractions. TriZol was used to extract RNA from bulk PBMCs, CD4 and CD8 fractions, and dextramer-positive and dextramer-negative fractions. The investigation overall reported the following: FACS-sorted repertoires could contain abundant contaminating clonotypes from the bulk population, so computational filtering was required. Compared with the primary T-cell response, the secondary T-cell response was faster but weaker, reaching its peak on day 5 rather than on day 15. A small fraction of clonotypes showed up in both the CD4 and CD8 compartments, probably as a result of convergent recombination. After the booster, most clones that had expanded after primary vaccination were detected again (nearly 97% of CD4 and under 90% of CD8), suggesting broad maintenance of memory. Because only two donors were included in the study, the extent to which the findings can be generalized is limited.

The V gene is TRBV11-2 and the J gene is TRBJ2-5; the D gene cannot be resolved reliably. The clonotype comes from a man aged 25-40 years who received the YFV17D yellow fever vaccine. This material consisted of CD8+ T cells sorted from PBMCs, taken 5 days after the yellow fever booster vaccination. Here the CDR3 is given as CASSPRQETQYF. DNA sequence: TGTGCCAGCAGCCCCCGGCAAGAGACCCAGTACTTC.